The rows below give T cell receptor beta chains drawn from one sample of a study of shared clonotypes between healthy human individuals. Libraries were prepared by immunoSEQ multiplex PCR; TCRdb keeps only in-frame clonotypes and omits some of them. Here the sample spans 1 million to 1.2 million clones, 60% to 80% being singletons. Sequenced sample: memory CD4+ T cells from PBMCs. These receptors all stem from a young man in good health. Some clones in this sample may be carry-over from other donors' samples. The CDR3 runs from the conserved cysteine through the conserved F or W. Each record gives: J gene, D gene, V gene, clone size, CDR3 DNA, CDR3 protein. The D gene is left open where the match is weak. Expanded clones get a size class; other rows say once, few or many, or leave the size out.

j_call: TRBJ2-7; d_call: TRBD1; v_call: TRBV7-3; clone_size: NA; cdr3_nt: TGTGCCAGCAGCTTAGGACAGGGAAAGGGATACGAGCAGTACTTC; cdr3_aa: CASSLGQGKGYEQYF
j_call: TRBJ2-2; d_call: NA; v_call: TRBV10-3; clone_size: NA; cdr3_nt: TGTGCCATCAGAGCCAGGACTAACACCGGGGAGCTGTTTTTT; cdr3_aa: CAIRARTNTGELFF
j_call: TRBJ1-1; d_call: NA; v_call: TRBV28; clone_size: NA; cdr3_nt: TGTGCCAGCAGTTCTCCGGGGGTGAACACTGAAGCTTTCTTT; cdr3_aa: CASSSPGVNTEAFF
j_call: TRBJ2-5; d_call: NA; v_call: TRBV9; clone_size: few; cdr3_nt: TGTGCCAGCAGCGTCTCATGGGGCAGGGGAGAGACCCAGTACTTC; cdr3_aa: CASSVSWGRGETQYF
j_call: TRBJ1-5; d_call: NA; v_call: TRBV5-6; clone_size: many; cdr3_nt: TGTGCCAGCAGCCCCATCGGACGAAAGGTTAGCGGACAGCCCCAGCATTTT; cdr3_aa: CASSPIGRKVSGQPQHF
j_call: TRBJ1-1; d_call: NA; v_call: TRBV7-9; clone_size: NA; cdr3_nt: TGTGCCAGCAGCCCTGGGGGGGCGGAGGACACTGAAGCTTTCTTT; cdr3_aa: CASSPGGAEDTEAFF
j_call: TRBJ1-1; d_call: NA; v_call: TRBV2; clone_size: NA; cdr3_nt: TGTGCCAGCAGAAAATCGACAGGGAACACTGAAGCTTTCTTT; cdr3_aa: CASRKSTGNTEAFF
j_call: TRBJ2-6; d_call: NA; v_call: TRBV5-1; clone_size: once; cdr3_nt: TGCGCCAGCAGCAGTACGGTTTCGGCTTTTGGGGCCAACGTCCTGACTTTC; cdr3_aa: CASSSTVSAFGANVLTF
j_call: TRBJ2-2; d_call: NA; v_call: TRBV28; clone_size: NA; cdr3_nt: TGTGCCAGCAGTACACCGAACACCGGGGAGCTGTTTTTT; cdr3_aa: CASSTPNTGELFF
j_call: TRBJ1-1; d_call: TRBD1; v_call: TRBV29-1; clone_size: NA; cdr3_nt: TGCAGCCTGCGGACAGGGGGCACTGAAGCTTTCTTT; cdr3_aa: CSLRTGGTEAFF
j_call: TRBJ1-2; d_call: NA; v_call: TRBV28; clone_size: few; cdr3_nt: TGTGCCAGCACGGGGATCGACTATGGCTACACCTTC; cdr3_aa: CASTGIDYGYTF
j_call: TRBJ2-7; d_call: NA; v_call: TRBV6-1; clone_size: NA; cdr3_nt: TGTGCCAGCAGATCCTCACAACGGGGCCCCTACGAGCAGTACTTC; cdr3_aa: CASRSSQRGPYEQYF
j_call: TRBJ2-1; d_call: NA; v_call: TRBV6-1; clone_size: NA; cdr3_nt: TGTGCCAGCAGTGAGCGACCCCAGGAGGATGAGCAGTTCTTC; cdr3_aa: CASSERPQEDEQFF
j_call: TRBJ1-2; d_call: TRBD1; v_call: TRBV18; clone_size: NA; cdr3_nt: TGTGCCAGCCATACCGGGACAGGGACCACCGGTGGCTACACCTTC; cdr3_aa: CASHTGTGTTGGYTF
j_call: TRBJ1-3; d_call: NA; v_call: TRBV5-1; clone_size: NA; cdr3_nt: TGCGCCAGCAGCTCCTTTGCGGGGGCTGCTGGAAACACCATATATTTT; cdr3_aa: CASSSFAGAAGNTIYF
j_call: TRBJ2-1; d_call: TRBD2; v_call: TRBV7-9; clone_size: NA; cdr3_nt: TGTGCCAGCAGCGTCAGCGGGACCACCAATGAGCAGTTCTTC; cdr3_aa: CASSVSGTTNEQFF
j_call: TRBJ2-4; d_call: TRBD2; v_call: TRBV11-2; clone_size: NA; cdr3_nt: TGTGCCAGCAGCCCTGCCGGACGGGAGGTCAAAAACATTCAGTACTTC; cdr3_aa: CASSPAGREVKNIQYF
j_call: TRBJ2-3; d_call: TRBD2; v_call: TRBV5-1; clone_size: NA; cdr3_nt: TGCGCCAGCAGCTTCTGGCGGGAGCTGTCAGATACGCAGTATTTT; cdr3_aa: CASSFWRELSDTQYF
j_call: TRBJ2-2; d_call: NA; v_call: TRBV9; clone_size: NA; cdr3_nt: TGTGCCAGCAGCGTAGGACAGTTGGCCGGGGAGCTGTTTTTT; cdr3_aa: CASSVGQLAGELFF
j_call: TRBJ2-1; d_call: TRBD2; v_call: TRBV7-2; clone_size: NA; cdr3_nt: TGTGCCAGCAGCCGGATAGCGGGAGCTGAGCAGTTCTTC; cdr3_aa: CASSRIAGAEQFF
j_call: TRBJ2-1; d_call: TRBD2; v_call: TRBV9; clone_size: NA; cdr3_nt: TGTGCCAGCAGCTCCAGGACTAGCAGTAGCAATGAGCAGTTCTTC; cdr3_aa: CASSSRTSSSNEQFF
j_call: TRBJ2-7; d_call: TRBD2; v_call: TRBV6-5; clone_size: NA; cdr3_nt: TGTGCCAGCAGTTCGATCGCTGGCAGCGGGAGTTACGAGCAGTACTTC; cdr3_aa: CASSSIAGSGSYEQYF
j_call: TRBJ1-1; d_call: NA; v_call: TRBV21-1; clone_size: NA; cdr3_nt: TGTGCCAGCAGCAAAACTAACTTTAGGTTAATCCCAGCTTTCTTT; cdr3_aa: CASSKTNFRLIPAFF
j_call: TRBJ1-2; d_call: NA; v_call: TRBV18; clone_size: NA; cdr3_nt: TGTGCCAGCTCACCATTAACCGGCGCAACTGGCTACACCTTC; cdr3_aa: CASSPLTGATGYTF
j_call: TRBJ1-5; d_call: NA; v_call: TRBV2; clone_size: NA; cdr3_nt: TGTGCCAGCAGTGATCGGTCAGGGGACCAGCCCCAGCATTTT; cdr3_aa: CASSDRSGDQPQHF
j_call: TRBJ2-7; d_call: NA; v_call: TRBV23-1; clone_size: NA; cdr3_nt: TGCGCCAGCAGCCAGGGGTCCTCAGTAGGGTTCTACGAGCAGTACTTC; cdr3_aa: CASSQGSSVGFYEQYF
j_call: TRBJ1-1; d_call: TRBD1; v_call: TRBV5-1; clone_size: once; cdr3_nt: TGCGCCAGCAGGACAGGGGACCCCTTGAACACTGAAGCTTTCTTT; cdr3_aa: CASRTGDPLNTEAFF
j_call: TRBJ1-1; d_call: NA; v_call: TRBV20-1; clone_size: few; cdr3_nt: TGCAGTGCTAAGGGAGGGTCTGAAGCTTTCTTT; cdr3_aa: CSAKGGSEAFF
j_call: TRBJ2-3; d_call: TRBD1; v_call: TRBV7-9; clone_size: NA; cdr3_nt: TGTGCCAGCAGCCCGATGGACAGGGACTTATCAGATACGCAGTATTTT; cdr3_aa: CASSPMDRDLSDTQYF